This paragraph reports one TCR beta chain. The data are from a study of blood T cell repertoires in COVID-19. Study-level information: COVID-19 samples, acute and convalescent, were from the United States, Italy and Spain.

Germline CDR1 reads SGHNT; CDR2 reads YYREEE (reference sequence). Trimming pared 5 bases from V and 7 bases from J, leaving 18 bases between. The CDR3 length is 14 residues. The data were produced by immunoSEQ multiplex PCR, yet TCRdb's version contains in-frame clones alone and is incomplete. The repertoire consists of about 87,000 clones, with roughly 82% occurring once and the leading ten covering around a quarter. The sample was peripheral blood. The TCR comes from a human donor in a cohort sampled during active COVID-19. The gene calls are TRBV5-4 and TRBJ1-1; possibly TRBD1 for D (6 bases). CDR3 loop: CASSERGGSNEAFF. The CDR3 DNA reads as TGTGCCAGCAGTGAGAGGGGGGGTAGCAATGAAGCTTTCTTT.